This T cell receptor beta chain was recovered during a study of human versus mouse CDR3 diversity and MHC coevolution. Study details: Each sample yielded roughly 5.5 x 10^6 to 1.8 x 10^7 valid reads.

Sorting isolated naive CD4 T cells lacking CD45RO and expressing CD62L. Study observations and caveats: Human T cells were selected on more than five MHC II alleles.

The CDR3 sequence is 17 residues long. Germline V lookup: CDR1 SGHNT, CDR2 YYREEE (reference sequence). Trimming left V 1 base short and J 3 bases short, with 14 bases between. Repertoires were generated with immunoSEQ multiplex PCR, while TCRdb's copy carries only in-frame clones and drops some. There are some 60,000 clones in the sample; over 90% occur only once, and about 20% lies in the top ten. Turning to this clone: Its antigen is not identified.

The sequence was collected from a person in their sixties in good health. The chain has TRBV5-4 and TRBJ2-6; weak D call: TRBD2 (7 bases). What was sequenced was naive CD4+ T cells from blood. The subset was: CD45RO-negative CD62L-positive naive CD4 T cells. As DNA, the CDR3 is TGTGCCAGCAGCTTGTCGGGGGGCAGAATTGGGGCCAACGTCCTGACTTTC. Translating it yields CASSLSGGRIGANVLTF.